Here is one T cell receptor beta chain with its context. Its antigen remains undetermined. Per-base qualities were not stored, and no clone one base away is much larger. Libraries were prepared through RT-PCR. The sequencer was an Illumina HiSeq 2500. TCRdb applied fastp at Q25 and MiXCR to the public reads, then kept only in-frame beta chains. Each record represents a unique CDR3 protein, reported with the most common genes and DNA among its rows. This sample is represented by more than 500,000 distinct CDR3 sequences; around 11% of them were singletons. The top ten clones comprise 11% of the sample. This sample was taken from a study of response to subunit inactivated influenza vaccine (dated by TCRdb to the late 2010s). About the investigation overall: To follow how T cells responded to a trivalent subunit inactivated influenza vaccine, the researchers relied on deep quantitative profiling of the T cell receptor repertoire. Overall study outcomes, separate from this receptor: It was suggested by the authors that each seasonal influenza vaccination may recruit only a limited number of new T cells.

Germline trimming amounts to 2 bases on V and 2 bases on J, with 5 as the count of junction bases outside the gene matches. Per the germline V gene (reference sequence), GTSNPN is the CDR1 and SVGIG is the CDR2. The CDR3 starts with the cysteine, ends with the phenylalanine, and has 15 residues. Only the CDR3 portion is preserved as DNA: 45 bases, with reading frame beginning at the first base. The data were also submitted as part of a second study, on T cells expressing NK-cell markers. The second paper further reports: 5'RACE template switching, by which a universal primer site and unique molecular identifiers were added, was used to make TCR beta cDNA libraries. TCR beta-chain repertoires were profiled in sorted CD3+CD56+NKG2C+, CD3+CD56+NKG2C- and CD3+CD56-NKG2C+ T-cell subsets from several donors. Among the eight sequenced donors, only one was HCMV-seronegative, while the other seven were HCMV-seropositive. To restrict sorting to alphabetaTCR-expressing T cells, an anti-gammadeltaTCR antibody was added in several experiments. In several donors, the dominant CD3+CD56+NKG2C+ clonotypes were among the top 10 CD8+ clonotypes and accounted for roughly 1.0-8% of CD8+ T cells. Those dominant clonotypes were again the most abundant among CD3+CD56-NKG2C+ cells in a few donors, at about 28.3-65%. Whether the expanded NKG2C-expressing T cell clones were specific for HCMV antigens was left unclear. The study sequenced eight donors, all healthy volunteers chosen at random: three men and five women. To determine HCMV serostatus, a commercial ELISA kit was used to detect HCMV-specific IgG in serum. Peripheral blood mononuclear cells were isolated from blood by Ficoll density gradient centrifugation. For about 6 donors, unsorted PBMC were also used to sequence bulk peripheral blood T-cell repertoires. cDNA synthesis was primed from the TCR beta constant segment, followed by two successive PCR amplification steps. Libraries were sequenced as 2 x 150 bp reads on Illumina HiSeq 2000/2500, MiSeq or NextSeq. MIGEC was used to demultiplex reads and group the reads by UMI, and MiTCR was used to assemble and quantify clonotypes. To remove erroneous sequences, TCR cDNA sequences were retained only when supported by two or more reads. The tcR package was used for downstream repertoire analysis, with clonotypes matched between fractions based on CDR3 nucleotide sequence plus V segment. VDJmatch was used to annotate antigen specificity against VDJdb, with one amino acid substitution allowed in CDR3.

The sequencing here drew on PBMCs from blood, taken on the day of vaccination. The chain links TRBV30 with TRBJ2-5; 10 of the junction bases match TRBD1. This sequence originates from a man aged 50 to 60 who received an inactivated influenza vaccine. Donor details come from another sample of the same person, matched by shared clones. The nucleotide sequence reads TGTGCCTGGAGTCTGCGGACAGGGGGACAAGAGACCCAGTACTTC. The translation is CAWSLRTGGQETQYF.